The entry below describes one T cell receptor beta chain. Its antigen is still unknown. These data are taken from a study of T cell responses to AZD1222 COVID-19 vaccine. Study information: Pooling was applied to second doses at about 4 or about 12 weeks.

Study observations and caveats: Spike-specific TCR breadth and depth went up after people got two AZD1222 doses. Baseline seropositives among AZD1222 recipients totaled only five to seven. Unmutated variant regions reportedly attract nearly half of all spike-specific TCRs.

Measured with immunoSEQ multiplex PCR; TCRdb has only the in-frame clones, and not every one. The table records 90,000 to 150,000 clones, 88% of them present only once. The source was peripheral blood, collected on day 0 of AZD1222 vaccination. This TCR was sampled from an adult in good health.

As DNA, the CDR3 is TGTGCCAGCAGCTTAACAGGGGGCATCTATGGCTACACCTTC. As protein: CASSLTGGIYGYTF. The chain employs TRBV7-2 and TRBJ1-2; 9 bases align to TRBD1. CDR3 length: 14 residues. J lost 4 bases, V lost 2 bases, and 2 bases had no gene match. Germline V gene sequence: CDR1 SGHTA, CDR2 FQGNSA.